Listed below are T cell receptor beta chains from one sample, sequenced in a study of identical twins' blood T cells. TCRdb reprocessed the 5' RACE reads with MiXCR, giving one entry per CDR3 protein. Of hundreds of thousands of distinct CDR3 sequences in the sample, more than 25% were seen once. The sample taken for sequencing was PBMCs. The receptors stem from a woman aged 18 to 50 in good health. Each CDR3 is given with its conserved first and last residue. A D gene is named only where the DNA matches it firmly. Rows give clone size only sometimes, using once, few, many, or a class for an expanded clone.

j_call d_call clone_size cdr3_length v_call cdr3_nt cdr3_aa
TRBJ2-1 - - 16 TRBV19 TGTGCCAGTAAGACAGTGGAAGTTCAGGGGTACAATGAGCAGTTCTTC CASKTVEVQGYNEQFF
TRBJ2-2 - - 14 TRBV5-1 TGCGCCAGCAGGACGGACACGGCCACCGGGGAGCTGTTTTTT CASRTDTATGELFF
TRBJ1-5 - few 14 TRBV27 TGTGCCAGCAGCACTACCGCCAGATCCTCGCCCCAGCATTTT CASSTTARSSPQHF
TRBJ1-1 - - 11 TRBV20-1 TGCAGTGCTAGATCCCGATCAGAAGCTTTCTTT CSARSRSEAFF
TRBJ2-3 - - 14 TRBV19 TGTGCCAGTAGTCGGCCAGGGGGCACAGATACGCAGTATTTT CASSRPGGTDTQYF
TRBJ2-1 TRBD2 once 15 TRBV7-9 TGTGCCAGCAGTTCGACTAGCGGGAGACCAAATGAGCAGTTCTTC CASSSTSGRPNEQFF
TRBJ1-4 TRBD1 - 17 TRBV12-3/TRBV12-4 TGTGCCAGCAGCTACCGGACAGGGGCAAGAACTAATGAAAAACTGTTTTTT CASSYRTGARTNEKLFF
TRBJ2-3 - few 12 TRBV20-1 TGCAGTGTCCCAAAGTACACAGATACGCAGTATTTT CSVPKYTDTQYF
TRBJ1-5 - once 14 TRBV27 TGTGCCAGCAGTTTGGTACAGGGACATCGGCCCCAGCATTTT CASSLVQGHRPQHF
TRBJ2-1 - few 12 TRBV3-1 TGTGCCAGCAGCACCCGACTCCAAGAGCAGTTCTTC CASSTRLQEQFF
TRBJ1-1 - - 16 TRBV7-6 TGTGCCAGCAGCCCCAACCCCGCAGGGCGAGTAACTGAAGCTTTCTTT CASSPNPAGRVTEAFF
TRBJ1-1 - few 13 TRBV5-1 TGCGCCAGCAGCCCGGACGGAGGAGAGGAAGCTTTCTTT CASSPDGGEEAFF
TRBJ1-1 - - 12 TRBV29-1 TGCGGGACGTGGGGGGGGAACACTGAAGCTTTCTTT CGTWGGNTEAFF
TRBJ2-7 TRBD1 few 16 TRBV20-1 TGCAGTGCTAGTAGGACGGGACAGGGGCCCTCCTACGAGCAGTACTTC CSASRTGQGPSYEQYF
TRBJ2-1 TRBD2 - 18 TRBV20-1 TGCAGTGCTGCTCCAAGGGACCTAGGGACTAGCGGGAATAATGAGCAGTTCTTC CSAAPRDLGTSGNNEQFF
TRBJ2-2 - - 11 TRBV18 TGTGCCAGCCAGAACACCGGGGAGCTGTTTTTT CASQNTGELFF
TRBJ2-2 - few 15 TRBV3-1 TGTGCCAGCAGCCAAGGCGGGGTATTCACCGGGGAGCTGTTTTTT CASSQGGVFTGELFF
TRBJ1-2 - - 11 TRBV20-1 TGCAGCGCAAAGAAGGACTATGGCTACACCTTC CSAKKDYGYTF
TRBJ1-1 TRBD1 - 13 TRBV20-1 TGCAGTGCAAAGGGACAGGGTATTCCTGAAGCTTTCTTT CSAKGQGIPEAFF
TRBJ1-1 - few 15 TRBV12-3/TRBV12-4 TGTGCCAGCACCCCGGAGGGGGGACGAGGAACTGAAGCTTTCTTT CASTPEGGRGTEAFF
TRBJ2-1 - many 11 TRBV29-1 TGCAGCGCGCGGACCTACAATGAGCAGTTCTTC CSARTYNEQFF
TRBJ2-2 TRBD2 few 13 TRBV25-1 TGTGCCAGCCGGACTAGCATGACTGGGGAGCTGTTTTTT CASRTSMTGELFF
TRBJ2-3 - - 19 TRBV11-2 TGTGCCAGCAGCTTAGTTTTGAGGAGTACGGGAGGGGGCCCAGATACGCAGTATTTT CASSLVLRSTGGGPDTQYF
TRBJ2-7 TRBD2 few 14 TRBV7-9 TGTGCCAGCAGCTTAGCGCGGGAGAGATACGAGCAGTACTTC CASSLARERYEQYF
TRBJ1-2 - few 12 TRBV20-1 TGCAGTGGGCTCCACGGAGACTATGGCTACACCTTC CSGLHGDYGYTF
TRBJ1-2 - many 13 TRBV20-1 TGCAGTGCTAGCCCAGCCCAGAACTATGGCTACACCTTC CSASPAQNYGYTF
TRBJ2-1 - few 14 TRBV6-1 TGTGCCAGCAGGGGGCGGGGTGCCTACAATGAGCAGTTCTTC CASRGRGAYNEQFF
TRBJ2-7 - few 16 TRBV6-5 TGTGCCAGCAGTCCACCCCCGGGACTGGAAAAGGGGGAGCAGTACTTC CASSPPPGLEKGEQYF
TRBJ1-1 TRBD1 - 13 TRBV20-1 TGCAGTGCCCCGGGACAGGGGGCCTCTGAAGCTTTCTTT CSAPGQGASEAFF
TRBJ2-3 TRBD2 many 16 TRBV5-4 TGTGCCAGCACCCGGGGTGGTAGCGGGGGAGAAGATACGCAGTATTTT CASTRGGSGGEDTQYF
TRBJ2-3 TRBD2 few 14 TRBV20-1 TGCAGTGAGAGGAAAGCGGGGAGGACAGATACGCAGTATTTT CSERKAGRTDTQYF
TRBJ1-5 - few 17 TRBV19 TGTGCCAGTAGTCGTCAACCGGGGGGGTCGGTAAATCAGCCCCAGCATTTT CASSRQPGGSVNQPQHF